The T cell receptor (beta chain) described here comes from a study of shared clonotypes between healthy human individuals. Study findings and constraints: Generation probability values for non-shared clonotypes were lower than those for clonotypes shared by all four donors.

Points on this clone: Its target is unknown.

The study ran the assay at deep level. The authors split each subset's genomic DNA evenly across several immunoSEQ plates. Libraries were prepared by immunoSEQ multiplex PCR; TCRdb keeps only in-frame clonotypes and omits some of them. The sample carries 1,100,000 or so clones, about four fifths recorded once. This CDR3 spans 14 amino acids. J gave up 2 bases and V 5 bases, and 6 bases lay outside the gene matches. Germline assignment: CDR1 SGHTA and CDR2 FQGNSA. J is TRBJ2-7 and V is TRBV7-2, with 7 bases that match TRBD2. The clonotype comes from a man aged 18-30 years in good health. Some clones in this sample may be carry-over from other donors' samples. Specimen: memory CD4+ T cells from PBMCs. As to subset: CD45RA-negative fraction. CDR3 amino acids: CASSIGGGPYEQYF. CDR3 DNA sequence: TGTGCCAGCAGCATTGGGGGAGGGCCCTACGAGCAGTACTTC.